A single T cell receptor (beta chain) is shown here with its context. The target of this receptor is not known. Per-nucleotide qualities are absent, and no much larger clonotype sits a single base away. The donors were healthy, HIV-negative adults with no recently reported acute infections or vaccinations. All donors were Caucasian adults living in Nashville, Tennessee, USA. CD4+ T cells were enriched through magnetic negative selection, after which naive cells were positively selected on CD45RA and the remaining negative fraction served as the memory subset. Blood was collected by leukapheresis, and PBMCs were isolated by Ficoll-Histopaque density gradient centrifugation and then cryopreserved in liquid nitrogen vapor phase. Analytical flow cytometry was used to check the purity and quantity of every magnetically sorted T cell population. Genomic DNA was isolated from each sorted fraction and quantified by UV absorbance on a Nanodrop 2000c.

Using the deep immunoSEQ assay, multiplex PCR amplified TCR CDR3 regions from genomic DNA. Extracted genomic DNA from each cell subset was spread evenly across all wells of several immunoSEQ 96-well plates, with each plate serving as a replicate. For sorted subsets, approximately 0.2 ug of genomic DNA, equivalent to 25,000 to 35,000 T cell genomes, went into each replicate PCR. Purified libraries were measured with a Qubit 3.0 fluorometer, size-checked on a Bioanalyzer 2100, and measured again with the KAPA Library Quantification kit. Each immunoSEQ 96-well plate was sequenced on its own single-read 150-cycle Illumina NextSeq 550 flow cell. As for the original processing: Because the immunoSEQ output held only junctional sequences and lacked quality scores, the filtering could not match the filtering applied to full-length reads. To assign V/J genes and CDR3, sequences were annotated against IMGT germline references using PyIR, a Python wrapper for IgBLAST v1.9. Reads were filtered out if the reads had weak V/J assignments (E-value above 1e-6), no CDR3, stop codons, out-of-frame junctions, or ambiguous translated residues. V3J clonotypes were defined as sequences sharing the same inferred V gene, J gene, and CDR3 amino acid sequence. Percentage overlap between repertoires was calculated by dividing the number of shared unique clonotypes by the size of the smaller repertoire. Three approaches were used to assess repertoire richness: RTK rarefaction, the Chao1 estimator, and Recon v2.1 estimates of unobserved clonotypes. For all TCRbeta clonotypes obtained by the gDNA method from several donors, generation probabilities were computed with OLGA. TCRdb mirrors the immuneACCESS table, restricted to in-frame sequences. Some clones are absent from its copies; in checked studies, under half trace to an unresolved V gene, and the reason for the others is unknown. V, J and clone size were drawn from that table, and D and trimming were deduced from the DNA. For this sample there are more than 1.2 million clones; 97% to 99% appear just once. The top ten constitute roughly 0.35% of the sample.

This entry belongs to a study of shared clonotypes between healthy human individuals (dated by TCRdb to 2020 to 2022). In terms of the full investigation: The cohort comprised a couple of women and three men aged 18 to 49 years. For each donor, three plates each were used for CD4 naive and CD4 memory, two plates were used for CD8 naive, and one plate was used for CD8 memory. Blood TCR repertoires of 5 or 6 healthy adults were deeply sequenced to estimate repertoire size and the extent of clonotype sharing between individuals. To increase sequencing depth and limit assay-specific biases, different laboratories used diverse techniques to prepare libraries and sequence TCR repertoires. Each donor's leukapheresis produced roughly between about 0.85 and 10 billion PBMCs.

The research as a whole found: Across four donors, roughly 5.1% of naive CD4, approximately 4% of naive CD8, around 2.5% of memory CD4, and under 0.45% of memory CD8 clonotypes were shared. Rarefaction of sorted-subset datasets indicated incomplete sequencing despite the large sequencing depth. Pairwise subsampling indicated that sequencing depth was expected to affect the degree of clonotype sharing among donors. Higher generation probabilities were observed for clonotypes shared by all four sorted-subset donors than for non-shared clonotypes. Because the study included a small number of donors, the genetic and exposure-history diversity represented was limited. Naive subsets generally had larger estimated clonotype richness than memory subsets. Sampling was restricted to blood, and TCR repertoires in tissues likely differ from the TCR repertoires found in blood.

CDR3 length: 13 amino acids, cysteine to phenylalanine. Solely the CDR3 DNA is kept, with 39 bases framed from the first base. Via the germline V gene, CDR1 is MNHNS and CDR2 SASEGT. V is reduced by 6 bases and J by 3 bases, leaving a spacing of 8 bases between them. This chain is built from TRBV6-1 and TRBJ1-4; TRBD1 is a possible D gene, resting on 5 matching bases. What was sequenced was naive CD4+ T cells sorted from blood. Per the publication, the cell subset or site label means: CD45RA+ positively selected. The clonotype originates from a man younger than 45 in good health. For the CDR3, the sequence is CASRKGSNEKLFF. The DNA sequence reads TGTGCCAGCAGGAAGGGGTCTAATGAAAAACTGTTTTTT.